This paragraph covers one T cell receptor beta chain sequence. This record comes from a study of blood T cell repertoires in COVID-19. Study context: Some COVID-19 samples were acute and others convalescent; all came from the United States, Italy and Spain.

The CDR3 sequence is 14 residues long. The germline V gene encodes CDR1 WSHSY and CDR2 SAAADI. Between the trimmed V and J ends, which lost 6 bases and 2 bases, there was a span of 13 bases. TCRdb keeps only in-frame clones here, not all; method: immunoSEQ multiplex PCR. The repertoire has about 130,000 clones, roughly 88% of them found once; the top ten carry 0.95% to 1.5%. The sample was peripheral blood. The clonotype was recovered from an elderly woman with acute or convalescent COVID-19. The chain joins TRBV10-2 to TRBJ1-1; TRBD1 might be the D (6 bases). CDR3: CASRGMGHNTEAFF. DNA for the CDR3: TGCGCCAGCAGAGGAATGGGACACAACACTGAAGCTTTCTTT.